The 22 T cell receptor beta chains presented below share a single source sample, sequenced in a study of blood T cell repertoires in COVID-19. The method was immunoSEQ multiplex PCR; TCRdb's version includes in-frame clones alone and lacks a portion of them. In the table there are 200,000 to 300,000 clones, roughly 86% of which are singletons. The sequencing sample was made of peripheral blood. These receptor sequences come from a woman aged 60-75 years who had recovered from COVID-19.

CDR3 residues: CASSVTGDSNQPQHF. The DNA for the CDR3 is TGTGCCAGCAGCGTTACAGGGGATAGCAATCAGCCCCAGCATTTT. The chain employs TRBV9 and TRBJ1-5; 7 bases agree with TRBD1. V lost 2 bases to trimming and J lost 0 bases; unmatched junction nucleotides: 2. Germline V gives CDR1 SGDLS, CDR2 YYNGEE. The CDR3 length is 15 residues.

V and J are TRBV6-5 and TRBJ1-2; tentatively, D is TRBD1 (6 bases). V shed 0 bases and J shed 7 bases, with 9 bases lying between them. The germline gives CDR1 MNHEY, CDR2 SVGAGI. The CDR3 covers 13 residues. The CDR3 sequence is CASSYSRGGGYTF. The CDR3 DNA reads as TGTGCCAGCAGTTACTCGAGGGGGGGTGGCTACACCTTC.

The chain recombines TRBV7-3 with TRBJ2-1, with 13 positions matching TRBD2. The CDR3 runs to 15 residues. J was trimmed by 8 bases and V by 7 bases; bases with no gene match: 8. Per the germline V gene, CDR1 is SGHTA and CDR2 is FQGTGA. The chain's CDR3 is CASNALAGGPDEQFF. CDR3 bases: TGTGCCAGCAACGCACTAGCGGGGGGGCCCGATGAGCAGTTCTTC.

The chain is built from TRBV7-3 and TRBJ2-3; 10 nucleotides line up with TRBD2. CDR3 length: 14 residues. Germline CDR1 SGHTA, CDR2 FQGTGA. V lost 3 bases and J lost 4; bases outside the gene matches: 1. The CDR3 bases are TGTGCCAGCAGCTTTAGCGGGGGGCCAGATACGCAGTATTTT. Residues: CASSFSGGPDTQYF.

The CDR3 region is CASGAAYEQYF. CDR3 nucleotides: TGTGCGTCAGGCGCCGCCTACGAGCAGTACTTC. The V gene is TRBV7-2, the J gene TRBJ2-7; D unclear. This CDR3 is 11 amino acids long. The V gene's germline CDR1 is SGHTA and CDR2 FQGNSA.

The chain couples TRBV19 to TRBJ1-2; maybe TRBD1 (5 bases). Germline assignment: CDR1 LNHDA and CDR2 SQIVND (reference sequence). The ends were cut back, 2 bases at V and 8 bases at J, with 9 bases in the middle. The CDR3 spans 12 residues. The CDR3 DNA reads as TGTGCCAGTAGTATACAGGGTCCCGGCTACACCTTC. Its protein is CASSIQGPGYTF.

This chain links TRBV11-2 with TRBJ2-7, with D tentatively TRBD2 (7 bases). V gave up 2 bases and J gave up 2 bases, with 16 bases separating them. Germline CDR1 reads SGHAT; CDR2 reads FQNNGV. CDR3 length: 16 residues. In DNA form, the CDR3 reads TGTGCCAGCAGCTTACTGGCGGGGGCGCAAACCTACGAGCAGTACTTC. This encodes CASSLLAGAQTYEQYF.

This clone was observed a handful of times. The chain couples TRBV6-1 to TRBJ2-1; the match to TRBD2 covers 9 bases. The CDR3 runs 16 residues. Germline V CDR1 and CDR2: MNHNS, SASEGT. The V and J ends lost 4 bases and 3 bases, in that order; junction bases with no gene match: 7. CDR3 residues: CASSGTGLANYNEQFF. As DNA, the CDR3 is TGTGCCAGCAGTGGGACGGGACTAGCTAACTACAATGAGCAGTTCTTC.

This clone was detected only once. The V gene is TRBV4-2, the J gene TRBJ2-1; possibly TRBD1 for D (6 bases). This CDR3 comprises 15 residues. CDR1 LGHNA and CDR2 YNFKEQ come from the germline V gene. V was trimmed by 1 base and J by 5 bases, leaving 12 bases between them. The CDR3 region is CASSQAGTPNNEQFF. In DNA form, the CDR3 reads TGTGCCAGCAGCCAAGCCGGGACACCTAACAATGAGCAGTTCTTC.

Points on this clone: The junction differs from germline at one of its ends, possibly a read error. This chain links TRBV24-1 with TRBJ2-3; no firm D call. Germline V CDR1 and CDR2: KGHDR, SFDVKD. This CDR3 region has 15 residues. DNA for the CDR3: TGTGCCACTAGTGCGGTACTACTTGGCACAGATACGCAGTATTTT. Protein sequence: CATSAVLLGTDTQYF.

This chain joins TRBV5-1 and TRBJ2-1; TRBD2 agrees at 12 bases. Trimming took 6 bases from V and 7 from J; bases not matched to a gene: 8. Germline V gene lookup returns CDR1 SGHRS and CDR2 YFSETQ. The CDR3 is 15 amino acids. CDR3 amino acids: CASKTSGGIANEQFF. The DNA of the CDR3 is TGCGCCAGCAAGACTAGCGGGGGCATAGCTAATGAGCAGTTCTTC.

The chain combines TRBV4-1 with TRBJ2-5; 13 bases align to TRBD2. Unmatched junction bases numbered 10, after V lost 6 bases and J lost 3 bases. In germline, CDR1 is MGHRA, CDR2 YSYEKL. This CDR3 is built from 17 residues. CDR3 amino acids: CASSSFPGLAGKETQYF. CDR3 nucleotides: TGCGCCAGCAGTTCTTTTCCGGGACTAGCGGGGAAAGAGACCCAGTACTTC.

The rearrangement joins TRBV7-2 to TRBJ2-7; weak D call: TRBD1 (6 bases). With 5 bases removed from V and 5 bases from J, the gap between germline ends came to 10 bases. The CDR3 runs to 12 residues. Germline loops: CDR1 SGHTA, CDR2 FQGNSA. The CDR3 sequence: CASSEQGHEQYF. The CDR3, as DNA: TGTGCCAGCAGCGAACAGGGCCACGAGCAGTACTTC.

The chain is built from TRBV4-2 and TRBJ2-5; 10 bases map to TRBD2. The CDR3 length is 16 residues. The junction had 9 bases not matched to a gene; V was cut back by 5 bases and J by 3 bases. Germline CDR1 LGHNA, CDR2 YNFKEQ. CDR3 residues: CASSKSGGAVEETQYF. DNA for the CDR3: TGTGCCAGCAGCAAAAGCGGGGGGGCGGTGGAAGAGACCCAGTACTTC.

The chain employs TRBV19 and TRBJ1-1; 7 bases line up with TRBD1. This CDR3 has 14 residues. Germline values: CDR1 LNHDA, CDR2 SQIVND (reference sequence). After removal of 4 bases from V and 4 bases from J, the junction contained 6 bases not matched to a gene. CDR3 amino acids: CASSTTGDVTEAFF. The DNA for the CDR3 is TGTGCCAGTAGTACCACAGGGGATGTCACTGAAGCTTTCTTT. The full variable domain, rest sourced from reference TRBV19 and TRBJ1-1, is DGGITQSPKYLFRKEGQNVTLSCEQNLNHDAMYWYRQDPGQGLRLIYYSQIVNDFQKGDIAEGYSVSREKKESFPLTVTSAQKNPTAFYLCASSTTGDVTEAFFGQGTRLTVV.

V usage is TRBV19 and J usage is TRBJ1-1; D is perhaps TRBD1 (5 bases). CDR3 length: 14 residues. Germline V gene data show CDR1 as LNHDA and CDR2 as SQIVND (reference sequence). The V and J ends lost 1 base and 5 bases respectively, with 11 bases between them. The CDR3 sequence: CASSIVHGGTEAFF. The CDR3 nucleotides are TGTGCCAGTAGTATAGTCCACGGGGGAACTGAAGCTTTCTTT.

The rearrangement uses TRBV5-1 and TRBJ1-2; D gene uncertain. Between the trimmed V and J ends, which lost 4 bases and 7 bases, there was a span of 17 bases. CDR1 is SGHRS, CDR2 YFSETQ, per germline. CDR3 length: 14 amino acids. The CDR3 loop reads CASSLAGGQAGYTF. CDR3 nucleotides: TGCGCCAGCAGCCTTGCCGGAGGGCAGGCTGGCTACACCTTC.

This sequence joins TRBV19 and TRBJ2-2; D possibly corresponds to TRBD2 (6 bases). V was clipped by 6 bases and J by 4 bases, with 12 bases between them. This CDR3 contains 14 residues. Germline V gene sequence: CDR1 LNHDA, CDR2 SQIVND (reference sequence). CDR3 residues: CASRASDFTGELFF. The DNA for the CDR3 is TGTGCCAGTAGGGCTAGCGACTTCACCGGGGAGCTGTTTTTT.

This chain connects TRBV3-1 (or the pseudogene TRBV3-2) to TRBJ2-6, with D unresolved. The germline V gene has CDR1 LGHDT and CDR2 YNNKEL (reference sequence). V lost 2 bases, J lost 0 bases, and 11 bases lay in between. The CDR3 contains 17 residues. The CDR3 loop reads CASSQRRDSSGANVLTF. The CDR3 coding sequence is TGTGCCAGCAGCCAACGCCGCGATAGCTCTGGGGCCAACGTCCTGACTTTC.

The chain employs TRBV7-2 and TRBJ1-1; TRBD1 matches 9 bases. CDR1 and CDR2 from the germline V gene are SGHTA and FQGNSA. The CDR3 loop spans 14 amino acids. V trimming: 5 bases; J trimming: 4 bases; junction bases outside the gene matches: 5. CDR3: CASSANRGLTEAFF. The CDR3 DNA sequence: TGTGCCAGCAGCGCAAACAGGGGGCTCACTGAAGCTTTCTTT. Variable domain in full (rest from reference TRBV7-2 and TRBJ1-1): GAGVSQSPSNKVTEKGKDVELRCDPISGHTALYWYRQSLGQGLEFLIYFQGNSAPDKSGLPSDRFSAERTGGSVSTLTIQRTQQEDSAVYLCASSANRGLTEAFFGQGTRLTVV.

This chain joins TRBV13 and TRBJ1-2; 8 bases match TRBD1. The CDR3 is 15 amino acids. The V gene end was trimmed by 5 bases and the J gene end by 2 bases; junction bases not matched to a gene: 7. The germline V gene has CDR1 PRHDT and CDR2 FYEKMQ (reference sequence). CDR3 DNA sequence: TGTGCCAGCAGCGCCACGGACAGGGCCAACTATGGCTACACCTTC. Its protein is CASSATDRANYGYTF.

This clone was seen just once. This chain's CDR3 is CAISDSDRIDNQPQHF. CDR3 DNA: TGTGCCATCAGTGACTCGGACAGGATCGACAATCAGCCCCAGCATTTT. The genes are TRBV10-3 and TRBJ1-5, with 7 bases aligning to TRBD1. V shed 3 bases and J 3 bases; nucleotides not matched to a gene: 8. CDR1 and CDR2 (germline): ENHRY, SYGVKD. The CDR3 length is 16 residues.